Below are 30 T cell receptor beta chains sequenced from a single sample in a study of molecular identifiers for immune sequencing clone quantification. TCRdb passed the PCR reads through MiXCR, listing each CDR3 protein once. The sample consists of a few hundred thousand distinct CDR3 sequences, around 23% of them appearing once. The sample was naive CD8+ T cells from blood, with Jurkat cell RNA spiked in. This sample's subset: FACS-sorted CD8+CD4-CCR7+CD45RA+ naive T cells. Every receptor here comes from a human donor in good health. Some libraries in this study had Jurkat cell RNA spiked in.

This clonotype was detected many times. In DNA, the CDR3 is TGCAGTGCTAGAGATCCTCAAGGGGCCCGCACAGATACGCAGTATTTT. Translating it yields CSARDPQGARTDTQYF. This chain links TRBV20-1 with TRBJ2-3, with D possibly TRBD1 on 5 matching bases. There are 16 residues in the CDR3. The ends were cut back, 0 bases at V and 1 base at J, with 14 bases in the middle. CDR1 and CDR2 (germline): DFQATT, SNEGSKA (reference sequence).

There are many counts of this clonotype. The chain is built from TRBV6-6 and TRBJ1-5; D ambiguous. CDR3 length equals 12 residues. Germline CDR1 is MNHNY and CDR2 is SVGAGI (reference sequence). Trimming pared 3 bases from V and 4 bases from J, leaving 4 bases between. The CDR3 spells CASSYRNQPQHF. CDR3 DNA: TGTGCCAGCAGTTATCGGAATCAGCCCCAGCATTTT.

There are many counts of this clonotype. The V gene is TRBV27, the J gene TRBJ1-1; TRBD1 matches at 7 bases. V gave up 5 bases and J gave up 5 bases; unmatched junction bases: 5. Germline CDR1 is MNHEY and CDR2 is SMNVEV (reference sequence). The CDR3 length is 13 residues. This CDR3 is CASSETGNTEAFF. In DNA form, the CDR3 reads TGTGCCAGCAGTGAGACAGGGAATACTGAAGCTTTCTTT.

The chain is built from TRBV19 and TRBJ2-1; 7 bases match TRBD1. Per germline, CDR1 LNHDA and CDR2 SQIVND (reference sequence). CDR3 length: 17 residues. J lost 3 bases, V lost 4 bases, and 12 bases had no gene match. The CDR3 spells CASSTLGRGIGYNEQFF. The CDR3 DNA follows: TGTGCCAGTAGTACCCTCGGCAGGGGGATCGGCTACAATGAGCAGTTCTTC.

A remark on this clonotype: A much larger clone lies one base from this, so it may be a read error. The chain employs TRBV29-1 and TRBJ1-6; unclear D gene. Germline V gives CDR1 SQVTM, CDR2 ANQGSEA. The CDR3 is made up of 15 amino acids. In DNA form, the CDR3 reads TGCGGCGTTGAAGGAAAGGGAGGCTATAATTCACCCCTCCACTTT. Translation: CGVEGKGGYNSPLHF. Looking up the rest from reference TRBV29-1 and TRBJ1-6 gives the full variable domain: SAVISQKPSRDICQRGTSLTIQCQVDSQVTMMFWYRQQPGQSLTLIATANQGSEATYESGFVIDKFPISRPNLTFSTLTVSNMSPEDSSIYLCGVEGKGGYNSPLHFGNGTRLTVT.

This chain's CDR3 is CASGLPPGTGDTEAFF. As DNA, the CDR3 is TGTGCTAGTGGCCTTCCCCCCGGGACAGGGGACACTGAAGCTTTCTTT. The chain combines TRBV12-5 with TRBJ1-1, with 10 positions matching TRBD1. V dropped 6 bases and J dropped 3; count of bases not matched to a gene: 10. Germline V gene data show CDR1 as LGHNT and CDR2 as FRNRAP. This CDR3 contains 16 residues. Filled out from reference TRBV12-5 and TRBJ1-1, the complete variable domain reads DARVTQTPRHKVTEMGQEVTMRCQPILGHNTVFWYRQTMMQGLELLAYFRNRAPLDDSGMPKDRFSAEMPDATLATLKIQPSEPRDSAVYFCASGLPPGTGDTEAFFGQGTRLTVV.

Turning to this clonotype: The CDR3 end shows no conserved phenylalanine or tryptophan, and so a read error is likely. CDR3 sequence (DNA): TGCGCCAGCAGTGATGGACGGACGGGCGACGAGCAGTACCTC. The encoded protein is CASSDGRTGDEQYL. The rearrangement joins TRBV10-1 to TRBJ2-7; D is ambiguous. Germline lookup yields CDR1 WNHNN and CDR2 SYGVQD (reference sequence). This CDR3 comprises 14 residues. Trimming took 3 bases from V and 5 from J, leaving 14 bases between them.

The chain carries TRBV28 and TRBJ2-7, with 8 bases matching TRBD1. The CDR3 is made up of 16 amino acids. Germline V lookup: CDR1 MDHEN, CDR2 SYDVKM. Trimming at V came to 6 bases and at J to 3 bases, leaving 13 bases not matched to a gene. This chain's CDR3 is CASSAGKGQVLYEQYF. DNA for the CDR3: TGTGCCAGCAGCGCCGGGAAGGGACAGGTGCTCTACGAGCAGTACTTC.

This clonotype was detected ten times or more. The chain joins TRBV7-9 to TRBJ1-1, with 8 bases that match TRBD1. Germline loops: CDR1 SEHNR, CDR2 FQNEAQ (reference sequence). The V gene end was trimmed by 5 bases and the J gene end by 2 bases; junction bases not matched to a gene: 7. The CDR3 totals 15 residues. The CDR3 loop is CASSHGQGSNTEAFF. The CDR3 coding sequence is TGTGCCAGCAGCCACGGACAGGGATCAAACACTGAAGCTTTCTTT.

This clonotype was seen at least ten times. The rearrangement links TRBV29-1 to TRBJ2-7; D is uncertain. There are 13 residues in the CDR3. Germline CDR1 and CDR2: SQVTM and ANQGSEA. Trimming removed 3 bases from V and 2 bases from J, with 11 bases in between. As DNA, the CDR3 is TGCAGCGTTGATTCTGCAAACCCCTACGAGCAGTACTTC. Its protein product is CSVDSANPYEQYF.

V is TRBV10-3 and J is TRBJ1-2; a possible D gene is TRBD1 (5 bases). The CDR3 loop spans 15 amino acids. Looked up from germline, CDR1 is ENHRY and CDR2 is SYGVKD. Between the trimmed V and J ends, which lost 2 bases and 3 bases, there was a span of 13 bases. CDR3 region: CAISEVDSYYYGYTF. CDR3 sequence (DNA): TGTGCCATCAGTGAGGTCGACAGCTACTACTATGGCTACACCTTC.

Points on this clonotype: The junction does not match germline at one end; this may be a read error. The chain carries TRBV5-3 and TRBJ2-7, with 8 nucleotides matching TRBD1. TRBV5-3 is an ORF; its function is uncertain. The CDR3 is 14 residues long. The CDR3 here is CASSFGTGDYEQSF. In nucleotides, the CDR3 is TGTGCCAGCAGCTTCGGGACAGGTGACTACGAGCAGTCCTTC.

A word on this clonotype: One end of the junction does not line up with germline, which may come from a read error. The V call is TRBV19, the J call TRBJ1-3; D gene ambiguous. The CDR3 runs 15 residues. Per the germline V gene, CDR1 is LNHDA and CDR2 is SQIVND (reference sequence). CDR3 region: CASSIVGVSGNTICF. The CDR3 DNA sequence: TGTGCCAGTAGTATAGTAGGTGTTTCTGGAAACACCATATGTTTT.

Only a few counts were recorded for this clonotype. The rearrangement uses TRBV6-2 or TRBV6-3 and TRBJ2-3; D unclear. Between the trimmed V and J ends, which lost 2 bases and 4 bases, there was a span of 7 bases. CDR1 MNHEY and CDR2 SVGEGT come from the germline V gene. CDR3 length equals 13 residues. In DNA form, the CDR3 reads TGTGCCAGCAGTTACCAACCAGCAGATACGCAGTATTTT. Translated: CASSYQPADTQYF.

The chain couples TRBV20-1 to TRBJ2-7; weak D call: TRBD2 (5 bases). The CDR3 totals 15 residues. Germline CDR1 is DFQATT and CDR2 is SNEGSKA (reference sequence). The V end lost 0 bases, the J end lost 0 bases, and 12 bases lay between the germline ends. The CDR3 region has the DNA TGCAGTGCTAGAGATACCGGGGTCAACTCCTACGAGCAGTACTTC. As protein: CSARDTGVNSYEQYF.

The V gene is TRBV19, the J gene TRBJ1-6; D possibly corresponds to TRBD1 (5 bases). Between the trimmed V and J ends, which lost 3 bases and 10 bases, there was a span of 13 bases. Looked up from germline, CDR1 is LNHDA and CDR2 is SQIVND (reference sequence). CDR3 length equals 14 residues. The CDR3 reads CASSIQGEKSPLHF. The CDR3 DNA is TGTGCCAGTAGTATCCAGGGTGAGAAGTCACCCCTCCACTTT.

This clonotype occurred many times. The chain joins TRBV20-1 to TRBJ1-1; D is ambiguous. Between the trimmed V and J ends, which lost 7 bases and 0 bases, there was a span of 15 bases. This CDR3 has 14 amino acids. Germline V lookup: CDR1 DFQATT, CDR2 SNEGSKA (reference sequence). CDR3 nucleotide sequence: TGCAGTGTTGGGAGCGATGCTATGAACACTGAAGCTTTCTTT. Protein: CSVGSDAMNTEAFF.

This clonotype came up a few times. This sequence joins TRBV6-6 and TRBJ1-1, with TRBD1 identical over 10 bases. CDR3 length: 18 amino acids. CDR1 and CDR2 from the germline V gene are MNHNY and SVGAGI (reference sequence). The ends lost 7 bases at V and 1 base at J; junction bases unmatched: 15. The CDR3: CASTHFPGQGLSNTEAFF. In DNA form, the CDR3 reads TGTGCCAGCACCCACTTTCCGGGACAGGGGCTTTCGAACACTGAAGCTTTCTTT.

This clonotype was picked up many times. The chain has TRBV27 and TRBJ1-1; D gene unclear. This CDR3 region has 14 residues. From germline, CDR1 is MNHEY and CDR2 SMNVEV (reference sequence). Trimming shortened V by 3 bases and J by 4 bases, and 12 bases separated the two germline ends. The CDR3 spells CASSLSGEATEAFF. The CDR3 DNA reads TGTGCCAGCAGTTTGTCCGGGGAAGCCACTGAAGCTTTCTTT.

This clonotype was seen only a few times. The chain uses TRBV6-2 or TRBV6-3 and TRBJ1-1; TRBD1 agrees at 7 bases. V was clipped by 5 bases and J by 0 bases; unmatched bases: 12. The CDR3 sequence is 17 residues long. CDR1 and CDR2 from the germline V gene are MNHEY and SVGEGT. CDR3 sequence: CASSTLKRDRLNTEAFF. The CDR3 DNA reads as TGTGCCAGCAGTACCCTCAAGAGGGACAGACTGAACACTGAAGCTTTCTTT.

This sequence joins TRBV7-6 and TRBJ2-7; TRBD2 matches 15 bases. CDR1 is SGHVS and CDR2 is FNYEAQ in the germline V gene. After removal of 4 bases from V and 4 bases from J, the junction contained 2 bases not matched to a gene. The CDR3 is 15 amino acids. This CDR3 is CASSWGLAGGYEQYF. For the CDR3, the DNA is TGTGCCAGCAGCTGGGGACTAGCGGGAGGTTACGAGCAGTACTTC.

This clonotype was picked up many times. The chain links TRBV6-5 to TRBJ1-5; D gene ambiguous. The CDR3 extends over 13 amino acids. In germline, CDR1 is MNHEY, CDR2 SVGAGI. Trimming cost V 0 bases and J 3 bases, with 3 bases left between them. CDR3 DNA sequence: TGTGCCAGCAGTTACTCGACCAATCAGCCCCAGCATTTT. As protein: CASSYSTNQPQHF.

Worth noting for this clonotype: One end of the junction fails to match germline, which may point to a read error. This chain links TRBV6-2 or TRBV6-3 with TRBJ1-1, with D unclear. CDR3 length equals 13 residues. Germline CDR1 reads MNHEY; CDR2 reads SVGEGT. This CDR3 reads CASSYVSGTGAFF. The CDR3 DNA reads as TGTGCCAGCAGTTACGTGTCGGGCACTGGAGCTTTCTTT.

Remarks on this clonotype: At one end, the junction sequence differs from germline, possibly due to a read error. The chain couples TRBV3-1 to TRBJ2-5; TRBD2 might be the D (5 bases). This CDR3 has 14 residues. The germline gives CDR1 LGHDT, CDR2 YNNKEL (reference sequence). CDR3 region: CARSQEGVAPLEYF. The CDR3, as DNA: TGTGCCCGCAGCCAAGAAGGTGTAGCGCCGCTCGAGTACTTC.

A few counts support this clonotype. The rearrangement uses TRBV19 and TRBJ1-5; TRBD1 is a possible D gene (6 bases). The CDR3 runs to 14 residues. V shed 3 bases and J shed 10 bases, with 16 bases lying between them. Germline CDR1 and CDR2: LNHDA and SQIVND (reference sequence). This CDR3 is CASSILGGGGPQHF. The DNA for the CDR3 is TGTGCCAGTAGTATCCTGGGTGGAGGGGGACCCCAGCATTTT.

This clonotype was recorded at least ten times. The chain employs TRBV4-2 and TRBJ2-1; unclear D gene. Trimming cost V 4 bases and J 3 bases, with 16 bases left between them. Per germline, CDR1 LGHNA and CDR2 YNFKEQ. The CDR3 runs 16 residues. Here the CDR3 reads CASSPKEGSYYNEQFF. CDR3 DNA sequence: TGTGCCAGCAGCCCGAAGGAAGGGTCCTACTACAATGAGCAGTTCTTC.

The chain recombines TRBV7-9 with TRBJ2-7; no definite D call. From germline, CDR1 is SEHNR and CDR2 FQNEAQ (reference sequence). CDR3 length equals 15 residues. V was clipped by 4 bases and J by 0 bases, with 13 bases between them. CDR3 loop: CASSSSTRSSYEQYF. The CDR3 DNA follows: TGTGCCAGCAGCTCCTCGACGAGGAGCTCCTACGAGCAGTACTTC.

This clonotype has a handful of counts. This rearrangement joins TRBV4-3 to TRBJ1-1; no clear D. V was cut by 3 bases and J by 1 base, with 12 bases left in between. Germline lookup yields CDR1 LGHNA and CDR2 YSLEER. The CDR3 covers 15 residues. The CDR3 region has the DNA TGCGCCAGCAGCCATGACCTCACACCGAACACTGAAGCTTTCTTT. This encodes CASSHDLTPNTEAFF.

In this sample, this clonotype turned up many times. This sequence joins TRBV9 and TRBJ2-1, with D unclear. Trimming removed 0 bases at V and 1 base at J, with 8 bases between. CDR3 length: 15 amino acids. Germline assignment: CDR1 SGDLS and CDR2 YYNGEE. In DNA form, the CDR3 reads TGTGCCAGCAGCGTAGGGACCGCGTCCTACAATGAGCAGTTCTTC. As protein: CASSVGTASYNEQFF.

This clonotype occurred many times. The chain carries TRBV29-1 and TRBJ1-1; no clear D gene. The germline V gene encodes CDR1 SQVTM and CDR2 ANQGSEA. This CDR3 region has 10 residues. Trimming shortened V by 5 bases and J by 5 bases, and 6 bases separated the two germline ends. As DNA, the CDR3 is TGCAGCGTTTTATGGACTGAAGCTTTCTTT. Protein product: CSVLWTEAFF.